Reported below is one T cell receptor beta chain. The data were obtained in a study of cytomegalovirus exposure and HLA in healthy donors. Profiling relied on immunoSEQ multiplex PCR, and the TCRdb table lists in-frame clones only, not all of them. This table has roughly 150,000 clones, 85% to 90% appearing once. The sequence derives from a man aged 18 to 35 in good health and CMV-seronegative. The sequencing sample was made of PBMCs.

The CDR3 bases are TGTGCCAGCAGCCCAGGGGGGCGGCAGCCCCAGCATTTT. This encodes CASSPGGRQPQHF. The chain joins TRBV6-5 to TRBJ1-5, with 7 nucleotides matching TRBD1. The CDR3 has 13 residues. Germline V lookup: CDR1 MNHEY, CDR2 SVGAGI. Unmatched junction bases numbered 6, after V lost 6 bases and J lost 7 bases.